This T cell receptor beta chain is drawn from a study of T cells in Graves' hyperthyroidism and ophthalmopathy. A patient was excluded if there was uncontrolled infection, other autoimmune disease, pregnancy or lactation. Looked up from germline, CDR1 is SGHNT and CDR2 is YENEEA. The CDR3 extends over 16 amino acids. V lost 4 bases, J lost 3 bases, and 6 bases stayed unmatched. Amplified regions were TCR beta CDR3 sequences from RNA transcripts. TCR CDR3 regions were first amplified by RT-PCR with HTBI primers. TCRdb itself ran the multiplex PCR reads through MiXCR, one entry per CDR3 protein. The table includes about 350,000 distinct CDR3 sequences, approximately 19% detected once.

The receptor's source is a woman aged 18-35 years with Graves' hyperthyroidism. The sample consisted of blood. The chain is built from TRBV11-3 and TRBJ2-5, with TRBD1 identical over 12 bases. Here the CDR3 reads CASSSAGTGGEETQYF. CDR3 DNA sequence: TGTGCCAGCAGCTCCGCCGGGACAGGGGGCGAAGAGACCCAGTACTTC.